This T cell receptor beta chain emerged from a study of vaccination effects on CD4 cells after COVID-19. Trimming took 1 base from V and 5 from J, leaving 11 bases between them. Germline CDR1 and CDR2: SNHLY and FYNNEI. The CDR3 runs to 14 residues. TCRdb's table, derived via immunoSEQ multiplex PCR, lists solely in-frame clones and lacks some. The repertoire consists of roughly 46,000 clones, with about 76% occurring once and the leading ten covering more than 12%. ViraFEST expansion of antigen-specific CD4+ T cells with viral peptide pools preceded sequencing. Having been cultured for roughly 11 days, the cells underwent CD4+ T cell isolation. Participants got two doses of BNT162b2 or mRNA-1273 vaccine. As regards this clone: The antigen is unknown.

The V and J genes are TRBV2 and TRBJ1-1; weak D call: TRBD1 (6 bases). The clonotype originates from a human donor who received a COVID-19 vaccine. The source material was CD4+ T cells from PBMCs cultured with HCoV-OC43 spike peptides, sampled after COVID-19 vaccination. The subset: HCoV-OC43 spike overlapping peptide pool stimulation. DNA of the CDR3: TGTGCCAGCAGTGAAGGCAGGGGTTTTACTGAAGCTTTCTTT. Its protein is CASSEGRGFTEAFF.